The 12 T cell receptor beta chains in this list originate from one sample, sequenced in a study of blood T cells in healthy people across ages. The authors ran a second PCR of about 6 to 11 cycles using a sample-barcoded 5' primer and a J-beta primer mix. TCRdb independently ran MiXCR on the 5' RACE reads; one entry per CDR3 protein. The table lists 700,000 or so distinct CDR3 sequences, 22% of them singletons. The sequencing input was blood. The receptors were gathered from a man aged 70-80 years in good health.

The chain uses TRBV20-1 and TRBJ2-7, with D unclear. Trimming took 4 bases from V and 4 from J, leaving 8 bases between them. The V gene's germline CDR1 is DFQATT and CDR2 SNEGSKA (reference sequence). CDR3 length equals 11 residues. CDR3 nucleotides: TGCAGTGCTACAACGTATTACGAGCAGTACTTC. Its translation is CSATTYYEQYF.

The chain employs TRBV29-1 and TRBJ2-7; D not resolved. The CDR3 runs to 12 residues. CDR1 and CDR2 from the germline V gene are SQVTM and ANQGSEA. Trimming pared 4 bases from V and 1 base from J, leaving 8 bases between. Here the CDR3 reads CSVAEQSYEQYF. DNA for the CDR3: TGCAGCGTTGCGGAACAGTCCTACGAGCAGTACTTC.

The chain links TRBV4-1 to TRBJ2-7, with D perhaps TRBD1 (6 bases). The length of the CDR3 is 17 residues. Germline CDR1 MGHRA, CDR2 YSYEKL. Trimming took off 0 bases at V and 2 bases at J, with 17 bases between the two ends. This chain's CDR3 is CASSQDFGVSGAYEQYF. Written as DNA, the CDR3 is TGCGCCAGCAGCCAAGATTTCGGGGTGTCAGGGGCCTACGAGCAGTACTTC.

This clonotype came up many times. The chain joins TRBV7-7 to TRBJ2-5; 9 bases are a match to TRBD1. This CDR3 has 14 residues. Trimming cost V 4 bases and J 5 bases; bases outside gene matches: 5. Germline assignment: CDR1 SSHAT and CDR2 FNYEAQ (reference sequence). The CDR3 loop reads CASSSTGTGETQYF. As DNA, the CDR3 is TGTGCCAGCAGCTCTACCGGGACAGGGGAGACCCAGTACTTC.

This clonotype was seen a few times. The genes are TRBV20-1 and TRBJ2-3, with 8 bases lining up with TRBD2. Germline-derived CDR1 and CDR2 are DFQATT and SNEGSKA (reference sequence). The CDR3 has 13 residues. The J segment lost 1 base and the V segment lost 6 bases, leaving 3 bases of the junction unmatched. The CDR3 DNA reads as TGCAGTGCAAAGACTAGCGGCACAGATACGCAGTATTTT. Its protein is CSAKTSGTDTQYF.

This chain joins TRBV3-1 and TRBJ2-3; TRBD2 is a possible D gene (5 bases). Trimming removed 1 base at V and 0 bases at J, with 5 bases between. The CDR3 consists of 14 residues. Germline V gene lookup returns CDR1 LGHDT and CDR2 YNNKEL (reference sequence). CDR3 sequence reads: CASSQGGSTDTQYF. The CDR3 bases are TGTGCCAGCAGCCAAGGAGGGAGCACAGATACGCAGTATTTT.

V and J are TRBV4-1 and TRBJ1-4; D may be TRBD1 (6 bases). The CDR3 covers 16 residues. Per germline, CDR1 MGHRA and CDR2 YSYEKL. Trimming stripped 8 bases from V and 5 bases from J, with 21 bases between. The CDR3 spells CASAPETGSVNEKLFF. CDR3 sequence (DNA): TGCGCCAGCGCGCCTGAGACAGGTTCGGTGAATGAAAAACTGTTTTTT.

The gene calls are TRBV7-9 and TRBJ1-1; D perhaps matches TRBD1 (6 bases). This CDR3 comprises 14 residues. The V gene lost 5 bases and the J gene lost 4 bases, with 14 bases spanning the gap. Germline V lookup: CDR1 SEHNR, CDR2 FQNEAQ (reference sequence). This CDR3 is CASSLMRGSTEAFF. CDR3 in DNA: TGTGCCAGCAGCCTCATGAGGGGGAGCACTGAAGCTTTCTTT.

This clonotype was counted only a few times. Here the CDR3 reads CATGLAGGRNTGELFF. The CDR3 DNA sequence: TGTGCCACCGGACTAGCGGGAGGCCGGAACACCGGGGAGCTGTTTTTT. The chain recombines TRBV10-3 with TRBJ2-2; 14 bases map to TRBD2. The CDR3 is made up of 16 amino acids. The germline V gene has CDR1 ENHRY and CDR2 SYGVKD. V trimming: 10 bases; J trimming: 1 base; junction bases outside the gene matches: 5.

This clonotype has just a few counts. The V call is TRBV3-1, the J call TRBJ2-5; D may match TRBD1 or TRBD2 (6 bases each). The CDR3 is 13 residues long. V dropped 3 bases and J dropped 4 bases, with 9 bases sitting between them. Germline CDR1 and CDR2: LGHDT and YNNKEL (reference sequence). DNA for the CDR3: TGTGCCAGCAGCCATGGGGGGCGAGAGACCCAGTACTTC. Translated, it gives CASSHGGRETQYF.

This clonotype was seen a few times. The V gene is TRBV21-1, the J gene TRBJ1-1. TRBV21-1 corresponds to a pseudogene. This CDR3 comprises 18 residues. CDR3 bases: TGTGCCAGCAGCCGTCTCCCGATGGGGAGGTGGATGAACACTGAAGCTTTCTTT. This gives the protein CASSRLPMGRWMNTEAFF.

The chain employs TRBV7-9 and TRBJ1-1; the match to TRBD1 covers 8 bases. The ends lost 4 bases at V and 2 bases at J; junction bases unmatched: 9. CDR1 and CDR2 from the germline V gene are SEHNR and FQNEAQ (reference sequence). The CDR3 spans 16 residues. The CDR3 reads CASSSRRQGRNTEAFF. CDR3 nucleotide sequence: TGTGCCAGCAGCTCCCGTCGACAGGGGCGAAACACTGAAGCTTTCTTT.